This TCR beta chain was identified in a study of healthy donors' naive CD4 and CD8 T cells (dated by TCRdb to about 2015). In the study overall: Donors were chosen to span three age groups (20-25, 40-50 and 60-70 years, about 6 each), with mean age roughly 45 and half female. The TCR alpha libraries followed the same workflow as the beta chain, except for a newly designed primer set that covered all functional IMGT alpha gene variants. Donors were HLA-typed by sequencing at HLA-A, -B, -C, -DRB1, -DQB1 and -DPB1 using the SBTexcellerator protocol, an ABI3130xl analyzer and SBTengine software. Peripheral blood mononuclear cells were obtained from some 19 unrelated, healthy individuals. To check how TCR variation relates to lineage commitment, the researchers sequenced rearranged TCR alpha and beta chains taken from naive CD4+ and CD8+ T cells.

Beyond this particular receptor, the publication reports: Alpha and beta chains were sequenced in bulk and could not be paired, so combined chain effects were not evaluated. The study did not directly address whether homeostatic proliferation of naive T cells might have biased the repertoire. Approximately 12% of the variance in CD4/CD8 propensity appeared to be explained jointly by V genes, J genes and CDR3 charge, in a largely additive manner. Reportedly, most V and J gene segments showed bias between naive CD4+ and CD8+ cells, and this bias held consistently across donors regardless of HLA genotype. In both chains, CD4+ lineage was associated with a positively charged CDR3, and CD8+ lineage was associated with a negatively charged CDR3.

Cut back by 7 bases and 0 bases, the V and J ends lie 19 bases apart. CDR1 and CDR2 are read off the germline V gene as SQVTM and ANQGSEA. From its cysteine to its phenylalanine, the CDR3 spans 15 amino acids. Only the CDR3 region is kept as DNA, spanning 45 bases read in frame from base 1. The listed sequencing device is 454 GS FLX Titanium. TCR libraries were built from roughly 460 ng of total RNA with a previously published linear amplification protocol. The sequencing itself ran on the Roche/454 Genome Sequencer using Titanium chemistry. Per the source publication's procedure: From roughly five of the healthy donors, a total of about 80,000 rearranged TCR alpha transcripts were sequenced. Unique TCR clonotypes were defined by the CDR3 junction under IMGT nomenclature, and duplicate transcripts were removed. Logistic regression in R 2.13.0 modeled CD4 versus CD8 status as a function of V and J genes, with adjustment for donor effects and Bonferroni correction for multiple testing. Clones were called with MiXCR by TCRdb after fastp trimmed the public reads at Q25, and only in-frame beta chains were retained. Identical CDR3 proteins give one entry, which carries the most common genes and DNA. The V and J calls come from TCRdb's annotation, not from the publication. The sample table contains about 180,000 distinct CDR3 sequences; only one count was recorded for about 70% of them. Roughly 2.4% of the sample is taken by the ten largest.

Cells with a CD4+CD8-CD45RO-CD45RA+ profile were isolated by FACS and defined as naive CD4+ T cells, and those with a CD8+CD4-CD45RA+CD27bright profile were defined as naive CD8+ T cells. The antibodies used for sorting targeted CD4 (RPA-T4), CD8 (SK1), CD27 (O323), CD45RA (HI100) and CD45RO (UCHL1). A single count supports this clonotype. Its recognized antigen is unknown. No per-base quality is available; no much larger clone lies one base away. One read represents weak support. The specimen was naive CD4+ and CD8+ T cells sorted from blood, pooled from several donors. The sample's cell subset or site label, in plain terms: FACS-sorted naive CD4+ (CD45RO-CD45RA+) and naive CD8+ (CD45RA+CD27bright) T cells. The chain is made from TRBV29-1 and TRBJ2-7; the D region may be TRBD1 or TRBD2, each matching 5 bases equally. The source is a pool of human donors in good health; the sample pools cells from several healthy donors. The DNA is as follows: TGCAGCGCCAATAAACCGAGGGGCGTCTCCTACGAGCAGTACTTC. Its translation reads: CSANKPRGVSYEQYF.